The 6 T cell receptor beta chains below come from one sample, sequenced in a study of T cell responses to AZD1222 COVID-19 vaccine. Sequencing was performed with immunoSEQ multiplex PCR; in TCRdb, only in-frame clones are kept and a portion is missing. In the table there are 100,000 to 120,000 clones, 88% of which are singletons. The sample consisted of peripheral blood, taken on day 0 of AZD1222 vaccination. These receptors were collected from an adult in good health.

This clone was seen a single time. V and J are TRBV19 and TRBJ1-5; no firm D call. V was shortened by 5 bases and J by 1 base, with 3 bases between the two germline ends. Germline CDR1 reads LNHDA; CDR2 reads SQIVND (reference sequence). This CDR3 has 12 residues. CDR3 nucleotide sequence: TGTGCCAGTAGTTGGAGCAATCAGCCCCAGCATTTT. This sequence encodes CASSWSNQPQHF.

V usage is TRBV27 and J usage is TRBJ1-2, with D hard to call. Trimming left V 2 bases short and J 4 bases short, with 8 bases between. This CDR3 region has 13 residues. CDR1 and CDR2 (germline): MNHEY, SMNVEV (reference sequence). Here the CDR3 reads CASSLGQTYGYTF. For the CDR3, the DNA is TGTGCCAGCAGTTTAGGGCAGACCTATGGCTACACCTTC.

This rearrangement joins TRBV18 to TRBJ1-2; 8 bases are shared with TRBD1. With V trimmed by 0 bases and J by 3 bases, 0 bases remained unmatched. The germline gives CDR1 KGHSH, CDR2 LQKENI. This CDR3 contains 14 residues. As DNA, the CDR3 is TGTGCCAGCTCACCACCGGACAGGGACTATGGCTACACCTTC. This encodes CASSPPDRDYGYTF.

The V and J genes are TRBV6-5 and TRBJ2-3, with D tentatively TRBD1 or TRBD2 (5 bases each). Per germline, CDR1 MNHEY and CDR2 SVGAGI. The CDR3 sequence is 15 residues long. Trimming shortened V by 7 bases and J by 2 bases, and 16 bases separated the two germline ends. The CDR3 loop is CASTRDRRDTDTQYF. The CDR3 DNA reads TGTGCCAGCACCCGGGACCGCCGAGACACAGATACGCAGTATTTT.

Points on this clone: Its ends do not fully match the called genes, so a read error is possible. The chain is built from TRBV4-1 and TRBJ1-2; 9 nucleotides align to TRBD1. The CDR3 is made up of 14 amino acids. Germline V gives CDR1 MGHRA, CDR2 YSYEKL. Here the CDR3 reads CASSKDGTGYGYTF. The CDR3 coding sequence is TGCGCCAGCAGCAAAGACGGGACAGGGTACGGCTACACCTTC.

The CDR3 DNA reads TGCGCCAGCAGCTGGACAGGGTATAATTCACCCCTCCACTTT. Translated: CASSWTGYNSPLHF. V is TRBV4-1 and J is TRBJ1-6; 8 bases match TRBD1. CDR3 length equals 14 residues. Germline-derived CDR1 and CDR2 are MGHRA and YSYEKL. V was clipped by 5 bases and J by 4 bases; unmatched bases: 1.